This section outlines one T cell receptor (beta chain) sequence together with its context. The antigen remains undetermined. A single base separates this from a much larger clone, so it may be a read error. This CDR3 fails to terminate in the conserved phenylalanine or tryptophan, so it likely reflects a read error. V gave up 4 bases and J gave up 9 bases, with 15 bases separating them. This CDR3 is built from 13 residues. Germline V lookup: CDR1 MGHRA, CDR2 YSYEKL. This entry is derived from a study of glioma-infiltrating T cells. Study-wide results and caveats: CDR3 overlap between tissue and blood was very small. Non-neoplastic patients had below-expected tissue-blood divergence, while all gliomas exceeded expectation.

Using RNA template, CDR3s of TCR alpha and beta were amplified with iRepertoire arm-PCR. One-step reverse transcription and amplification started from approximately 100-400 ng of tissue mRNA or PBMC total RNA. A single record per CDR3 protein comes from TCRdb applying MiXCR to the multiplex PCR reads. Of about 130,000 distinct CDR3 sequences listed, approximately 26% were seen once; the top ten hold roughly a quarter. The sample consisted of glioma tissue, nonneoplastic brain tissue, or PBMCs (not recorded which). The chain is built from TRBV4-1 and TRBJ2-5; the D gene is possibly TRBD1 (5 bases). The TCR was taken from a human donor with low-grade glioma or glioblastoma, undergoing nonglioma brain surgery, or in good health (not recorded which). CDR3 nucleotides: TGCGCCAGCAGCCGCCCCGGACACCCGGCCCAGTACCTC. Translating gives CASSRPGHPAQYL.